The 15 T cell receptor beta chains below come from one sample, sequenced in a study of T cells after yellow fever vaccination. MiXCR, applied by TCRdb to the 5' RACE reads, yields one record per CDR3 protein. The sample includes over 150,000 distinct CDR3 sequences, 6% to 7.5% seen only once; the top ten take 2.5% to 3%. This specimen was CD4+ T cells sorted from PBMCs, taken roughly 5 days after the first yellow fever vaccination. Receptors were obtained from a man younger than 35 who received the YFV17D yellow fever vaccine.

This clonotype was counted between two and nine times. The rearrangement links TRBV24-1 to TRBJ1-5; D might be TRBD1 (5 bases). Per germline, CDR1 KGHDR and CDR2 SFDVKD. The CDR3 contains 15 residues. The germline V and J ends were trimmed by 9 bases and 1 base, with 15 bases remaining between them. DNA for the CDR3: TGTGCCACCCGGGGGGGGGGACGGAGCAATCAGCCCCAGCATTTT. It is translated as CATRGGGRSNQPQHF.

The V and J genes are TRBV2 and TRBJ2-2; possibly TRBD1 for D (6 bases). This CDR3 comprises 14 residues. V was trimmed by 8 bases and J by 5 bases, leaving 15 bases between them. In germline, CDR1 is SNHLY, CDR2 FYNNEI. CDR3 sequence reads: CASGGKGETGELFF. In nucleotides, the CDR3 is TGTGCCAGCGGAGGAAAGGGGGAAACCGGGGAGCTGTTTTTT.

In this sample, this clonotype turned up a few times. The chain uses TRBV6-2 or TRBV6-3 and TRBJ2-1, with D unresolved. With 7 bases removed from V and 3 bases from J, the gap between germline ends came to 22 bases. The CDR3 totals 17 residues. Per the germline V gene, CDR1 is MNHEY and CDR2 is SVGEGT. CDR3 residues: CASTSQAESLNYNEQFF. The CDR3 DNA reads TGTGCCAGCACCTCGCAGGCGGAGTCACTAAACTACAATGAGCAGTTCTTC.

This clonotype was detected ten times or more. The chain links TRBV12-3 or TRBV12-4 to TRBJ2-5; 10 nucleotides agree with TRBD2. The CDR3 is 16 amino acids. Losses at the gene ends were 4 bases for V and 5 bases for J; bases not matched to a gene: 10. The CDR3 spells CASSSNGLAVGETQYF. The CDR3 DNA reads as TGTGCCAGCAGTTCAAACGGACTAGCGGTGGGGGAGACCCAGTACTTC.

This clonotype appeared many times. The genes are TRBV5-1 and TRBJ1-1, with a tentative D call TRBD1 (6 bases). The CDR3 contains 14 residues. Between the trimmed V and J ends, which lost 3 bases and 5 bases, there was a span of 14 bases. Germline assignment: CDR1 SGHRS and CDR2 YFSETQ. Here the CDR3 DNA reads TGCGCCAGCAGCTCCAGCCAGGGGCATACTGAAGCTTTCTTT. Translated: CASSSSQGHTEAFF.

This clonotype was picked up many times. The chain recombines TRBV24-1 with TRBJ2-3; D gene ambiguous. The CDR3 runs 13 residues. V lost 7 bases and J lost 0, with 7 bases in between. Germline V gene lookup returns CDR1 KGHDR and CDR2 SFDVKD. CDR3 in amino acids: CATRAGSTDTQYF. The CDR3 coding sequence is TGTGCCACCAGGGCCGGGAGCACAGATACGCAGTATTTT.

There are a few counts of this clonotype. This rearrangement joins TRBV20-1 to TRBJ1-1, with TRBD1 matching 9 bases. Germline V CDR1 and CDR2: DFQATT, SNEGSKA (reference sequence). The CDR3 is made up of 14 amino acids. Losses at the gene ends were 4 bases for V and 4 bases for J; bases not matched to a gene: 7. The CDR3, as DNA: TGCAGTGCTACCCCGGGACAGGGAGGCACTGAAGCTTTCTTT. It is translated as CSATPGQGGTEAFF.

This clonotype was seen a handful of times. The chain recombines TRBV9 with TRBJ2-1; tentative D call: TRBD2 (5 bases). The V gene's germline CDR1 is SGDLS and CDR2 YYNGEE. Trimming stripped 4 bases from V and 8 bases from J, with 16 bases between. The CDR3 loop spans 14 amino acids. In DNA, the CDR3 is TGTGCCAGCAGCATCCGGACTCGTGGGGATGAGCAGTTCTTC. Translated, it gives CASSIRTRGDEQFF.

At least ten counts were recorded for this clonotype. The chain uses TRBV6-5 and TRBJ2-2; 8 nucleotides agree with TRBD1. Germline V gives CDR1 MNHEY, CDR2 SVGAGI. CDR3 length: 16 residues. V gave up 4 bases and J gave up 2 bases; unmatched junction bases: 6. The CDR3 bases are TGTGCCAGCAGTTCCGAAGACAGGGGCAACACCGGGGAGCTGTTTTTT. Translated, it gives CASSSEDRGNTGELFF.

Many counts were recorded for this clonotype. This rearrangement joins TRBV18 to TRBJ2-5, with D perhaps TRBD1 (5 bases). This CDR3 comprises 13 residues. Trimming pared 4 bases from V and 5 bases from J, leaving 11 bases between. Germline CDR1 reads KGHSH; CDR2 reads LQKENI. The CDR3 DNA reads as TGTGCCAGCTCACTTGGGGCAGTGGAGACCCAGTACTTC. Protein product: CASSLGAVETQYF. The variable domain in full, completed from reference TRBV18 and TRBJ2-5, reads NAGVMQNPRHLVRRRGQEARLRCSPMKGHSHVYWYRQLPEEGLKFMVYLQKENIIDESGMPKERFSAEFPKEGPSILRIQQVVRGDSAAYFCASSLGAVETQYFGPGTRLLVL.

The J gene is TRBJ2-1, the V gene TRBV28; 7 bases are shared with TRBD1. Germline CDR1 is MDHEN and CDR2 is SYDVKM. Trimming took 4 bases from V and 11 from J; bases not matched to a gene: 5. The CDR3 is 12 residues long. CDR3 region: CASSYKQGKQFF. CDR3 DNA: TGTGCCAGCAGTTATAAACAGGGGAAGCAGTTCTTC.

This clonotype was seen many times. The chain employs TRBV11-2 and TRBJ2-5, with a weak D call TRBD2 (5 bases). The CDR3 loop spans 14 amino acids. CDR1 SGHAT and CDR2 FQNNGV come from the germline V gene. V lost 7 bases, J lost 5 bases, and 17 bases lay in between. Here the CDR3 reads CASTDLRGWETQYF. The DNA of the CDR3 is TGTGCCAGCACCGACCTACGGGGTTGGGAGACCCAGTACTTC. The full variable domain, in which reference TRBV11-2 and TRBJ2-5 provide the parts outside the CDR3, is EAGVAQSPRYKIIEKRQSVAFWCNPISGHATLYWYQQILGQGPKLLIQFQNNGVVDDSQLPKDRFSAERLKGVDSTLKIQPAKLEDSAVYLCASTDLRGWETQYFGPGTRLLVL.

Concerning this clonotype: A read error is possible here, since a much larger clone lies one base away. The chain joins TRBV4-3 to TRBJ2-3, with 10 bases that match TRBD2. The germline CDR1 and CDR2 sequences are LGHNA and YSLEER. CDR3 length: 19 amino acids. The DNA of the CDR3 is TGCACCAGCAGCCAAGATCCCGTTACTAGCGGGGTTTTCACAGATACGCAGTATTTT. This encodes CTSSQDPVTSGVFTDTQYF.

This clonotype was picked up many times. This sequence joins TRBV5-1 and TRBJ2-3; the D gene is possibly TRBD1 (5 bases). The length of the CDR3 is 14 residues. V lost 3 bases and J lost 0, with 8 bases in between. Germline CDR1 SGHRS, CDR2 YFSETQ. CDR3 protein: CASSSGQSTDTQYF. In DNA, the CDR3 is TGCGCCAGCAGCTCTGGACAAAGCACAGATACGCAGTATTTT.

Many counts were recorded for this clonotype. The DNA of the CDR3 is TGCGCCAGCAGCCAGGGTGGGGGGGCCCACGAAGAGACCCAGTACTTC. Its protein product is CASSQGGGAHEETQYF. The chain carries TRBV4-1 and TRBJ2-5; D perhaps matches TRBD2 (7 bases). V was cut by 3 bases and J by 3 bases, with 17 bases left in between. The CDR3 is made up of 16 amino acids. CDR1 MGHRA and CDR2 YSYEKL come from the germline V gene.